One T cell receptor (beta chain) is described in this entry. Its antigen remains unidentified. The junction shows a germline mismatch at one end, possibly a read error. Each CDR3 protein is one row after TCRdb ran MiXCR on the 5' RACE reads. The sample consists of around 490,000 distinct CDR3 sequences, approximately 5.3% of them appearing once. The record originates from a study of CD8 T cells in ankylosing spondylitis. The CDR3 extends over 17 amino acids. CDR1 is DFQATT and CDR2 is SNEGSKA in the germline V gene (reference sequence). General study findings and limits: What seemed typical of ankylosing spondylitis blood was a TCR beta motif built from several highly homologous variants.

The specimen was blood, either unsorted or a sorted T cell fraction (not recorded which). This TCR was sampled from a male donor with ankylosing spondylitis. The V gene is TRBV20-1, the J gene TRBJ2-1; TRBD1 aligns across 7 bases. In DNA, the CDR3 is TGCTGTGCTAGAGGGGGCGCGGCCATTGCCCCCTACAATGAGCAGTTCTTC. It encodes CCARGGAAIAPYNEQFF.